This is a list of T cell receptor beta chains from one sample in a study of cytomegalovirus exposure and HLA in healthy donors. The repertoire was sequenced with immunoSEQ multiplex PCR; TCRdb's copy has only in-frame clones and lacks some. Altogether 170,000 or so clones are present, 77% being singletons, with the ten largest covering roughly 1.4%. The sequenced sample consisted of PBMCs. Every receptor here comes from a woman aged 25-40 years in good health and CMV-seropositive. Each CDR3 is given with its conserved first and last residue. The D gene is left open where the match is weak. Size tells how often a clone was seen (once, few, many) or the class of an expanded clone, and some rows leave it out.

d_gene: TRBD1
v_gene: TRBV6-1
abundance: NA
j_gene: TRBJ1-5
CDR3nt: TGTGCCAGCAGGACGGGACAGAGTCCAAATCAGCCCCAGCATTTT
CDR3aa: CASRTGQSPNQPQHF

d_gene: TRBD1
v_gene: TRBV25-1
abundance: few
j_gene: TRBJ1-1
CDR3nt: TGTGCCAGCAGTGCACCGGGACAGGCTGAAGCTTTCTTT
CDR3aa: CASSAPGQAEAFF

d_gene: NA
v_gene: TRBV28
abundance: NA
j_gene: TRBJ1-2
CDR3nt: TGTGCCAGCAGTTTCCCCGAAGGTGCGGGAGGCTACACCTTC
CDR3aa: CASSFPEGAGGYTF

d_gene: NA
v_gene: TRBV6-5
abundance: NA
j_gene: TRBJ2-7
CDR3nt: TGTGCCAGCAGTTACTCGAGAACTTTATCCTACGAGCAGTACTTC
CDR3aa: CASSYSRTLSYEQYF

d_gene: TRBD1
v_gene: TRBV11-3
abundance: NA
j_gene: TRBJ1-1
CDR3nt: TGTGCCAGCAGCACGGGACAGGGCTCGAACACTGAAGCTTTCTTT
CDR3aa: CASSTGQGSNTEAFF

d_gene: TRBD2
v_gene: TRBV7-6
abundance: NA
j_gene: TRBJ2-7
CDR3nt: TGTGCCAGCAGCTGGAAACTAGCGGGCGAGCAGTACTTC
CDR3aa: CASSWKLAGEQYF

d_gene: NA
v_gene: TRBV4-1
abundance: NA
j_gene: TRBJ1-4
CDR3nt: TGCGCCAGCAGCCAAGATCGGCTAGTTGCATTAACCCAACTGTTTTTT
CDR3aa: CASSQDRLVALTQLFF

d_gene: NA
v_gene: TRBV9
abundance: NA
j_gene: TRBJ2-3
CDR3nt: TGTGCCAGCAGCGTTATCAGCGACACAGATACGCAGTATTTT
CDR3aa: CASSVISDTDTQYF

d_gene: NA
v_gene: TRBV28
abundance: NA
j_gene: TRBJ2-2
CDR3nt: TGTGCCAGCAGTACAAGTCCCACCGGGGAGCTGTTTTTT
CDR3aa: CASSTSPTGELFF

d_gene: NA
v_gene: TRBV30
abundance: NA
j_gene: TRBJ1-4
CDR3nt: TGTGCCTGGAGTAGGGGGTCCAATGAAAAACTGTTTTTT
CDR3aa: CAWSRGSNEKLFF

d_gene: NA
v_gene: TRBV30
abundance: once
j_gene: TRBJ1-2
CDR3nt: TGTGCCTGGAGTGTCAGTGACTATGGCTACACCTTC
CDR3aa: CAWSVSDYGYTF

d_gene: TRBD1
v_gene: TRBV10-1
abundance: NA
j_gene: TRBJ2-7
CDR3nt: TGCGCCAGCAGTGAGCAGGGGACAGTGACAAAGGATGGTATCTACGAGCAGTACTTC
CDR3aa: CASSEQGTVTKDGIYEQYF

d_gene: NA
v_gene: TRBV28
abundance: NA
j_gene: TRBJ2-3
CDR3nt: TGTGCCAGCAGTCAAGGACAGTACACAGATACGCAGTATTTT
CDR3aa: CASSQGQYTDTQYF

d_gene: NA
v_gene: TRBV18
abundance: NA
j_gene: TRBJ1-1
CDR3nt: TGTGCCAGCTCTCATACAGATTTCCAAGCTTTCTTT
CDR3aa: CASSHTDFQAFF

d_gene: NA
v_gene: TRBV7-2
abundance: NA
j_gene: TRBJ1-2
CDR3nt: TGTGCCAGCAGCTTAAGCCACAGCCCTAACTATGGCTACACCTTC
CDR3aa: CASSLSHSPNYGYTF

d_gene: NA
v_gene: TRBV6-1
abundance: once
j_gene: TRBJ2-1
CDR3nt: TGTGCCACCCGGCCAGGGGAGTGGAACAATGAGCAGTTCTTC
CDR3aa: CATRPGEWNNEQFF

d_gene: NA
v_gene: TRBV7-9
abundance: NA
j_gene: TRBJ1-1
CDR3nt: TGTGCCAGCAGCCCGGTCTCGCGACATGAAGCTTTCTTT
CDR3aa: CASSPVSRHEAFF

d_gene: NA
v_gene: TRBV19
abundance: NA
j_gene: TRBJ2-1
CDR3nt: TGTGCCAGTAGCCATGGGGGGGGGACACGGACCTACAATGAGCAGTTCTTC
CDR3aa: CASSHGGGTRTYNEQFF

d_gene: TRBD2
v_gene: TRBV9
abundance: NA
j_gene: TRBJ2-3
CDR3nt: TGTGCCAGCAGCGGGGGACTAGCGGGACTAGATACGCAGTATTTT
CDR3aa: CASSGGLAGLDTQYF

d_gene: NA
v_gene: TRBV4-3
abundance: NA
j_gene: TRBJ2-7
CDR3nt: TGCGCCAGCAGCCAAGATCGGGGGTTCTCCTACGAGCAGTACTTC
CDR3aa: CASSQDRGFSYEQYF

d_gene: TRBD2
v_gene: TRBV29-1
abundance: NA
j_gene: TRBJ2-1
CDR3nt: TGCAGCGTTACCACCCCGGGGGGGGTCGGGTCCTACAATGAGCAGTTCTTC
CDR3aa: CSVTTPGGVGSYNEQFF

d_gene: TRBD1
v_gene: TRBV5-1
abundance: NA
j_gene: TRBJ1-3
CDR3nt: TGCGCCAGCAGCGTGTCAGGACAGGCGTCAAACACCATATATTTT
CDR3aa: CASSVSGQASNTIYF

d_gene: TRBD1
v_gene: TRBV19
abundance: NA
j_gene: TRBJ2-1
CDR3nt: TGTGCCAGTAGGGTCTCCGGGACAGGGATGTATGAGCAGTTCTTC
CDR3aa: CASRVSGTGMYEQFF

d_gene: NA
v_gene: TRBV5-6
abundance: few
j_gene: TRBJ1-2
CDR3nt: TGTGCCAGCAGCTTGGTGGGTTACGGGTATGGCTACACCTTC
CDR3aa: CASSLVGYGYGYTF

d_gene: TRBD2
v_gene: TRBV7-9
abundance: few
j_gene: TRBJ2-7
CDR3nt: TGTGCCAGCAGCTCCCGGGACTACTCCTACGAGCAGTACTTC
CDR3aa: CASSSRDYSYEQYF

d_gene: TRBD2
v_gene: TRBV2
abundance: NA
j_gene: TRBJ2-1
CDR3nt: TGTGCCAGCATGGGAGCGGGAGGGAACAATGAGCAGTTCTTC
CDR3aa: CASMGAGGNNEQFF

d_gene: NA
v_gene: TRBV2
abundance: NA
j_gene: TRBJ2-7
CDR3nt: TGTGCCAGCAGCCCAACGACAGGAGCTTACGAGCAGTACTTC
CDR3aa: CASSPTTGAYEQYF

d_gene: TRBD1
v_gene: TRBV2
abundance: NA
j_gene: TRBJ1-5
CDR3nt: TGTGCCAGCAGTGTGGGGACAGTCAATCAGCCCCAGCATTTT
CDR3aa: CASSVGTVNQPQHF

d_gene: TRBD2
v_gene: TRBV13
abundance: NA
j_gene: TRBJ2-7
CDR3nt: TGTGCCAGCAGCTCCCGGACTAGCGATTACGAGCAGTACTTC
CDR3aa: CASSSRTSDYEQYF

d_gene: TRBD2
v_gene: TRBV11-3
abundance: few
j_gene: TRBJ2-1
CDR3nt: TGTGCCAGCAGCCCCAGGACTAGCGGAGGAAGCTCCTACAATGAGCAGTTCTTC
CDR3aa: CASSPRTSGGSSYNEQFF

d_gene: NA
v_gene: TRBV7-2
abundance: NA
j_gene: TRBJ2-7
CDR3nt: TGTGCCAGCAGCCAGGACAGAGCCTACGAGCAGTACTTC
CDR3aa: CASSQDRAYEQYF

d_gene: NA
v_gene: TRBV21-1
abundance: NA
j_gene: TRBJ2-7
CDR3nt: TGTGCCAGCAGCAAGGGACTAGCGGACTCCTACGAGCAGTACTTC
CDR3aa: CASSKGLADSYEQYF

d_gene: TRBD1
v_gene: TRBV5-4
abundance: NA
j_gene: TRBJ2-7
CDR3nt: TGTGCCAGCAGCCCCGACAGGGGGCCTTACGAGCAGTACTTC
CDR3aa: CASSPDRGPYEQYF

d_gene: TRBD2
v_gene: TRBV7-9
abundance: NA
j_gene: TRBJ2-3
CDR3nt: TGTGCCAGCAGCTTGATTCTAGCGGGAGCAGGCGATACGCAGTATTTT
CDR3aa: CASSLILAGAGDTQYF

d_gene: TRBD1
v_gene: TRBV11-3
abundance: NA
j_gene: TRBJ1-4
CDR3nt: TGTGCCAGCAGCTTCGACAGGGGGGGTGAAAAACTGTTTTTT
CDR3aa: CASSFDRGGEKLFF

d_gene: NA
v_gene: TRBV28
abundance: once
j_gene: TRBJ2-5
CDR3nt: TGTGCCAGCAGCAAAAGAGACAGCACAAGGACCCAGTACTTC
CDR3aa: CASSKRDSTRTQYF

d_gene: NA
v_gene: TRBV30
abundance: NA
j_gene: TRBJ1-5
CDR3nt: TGTGCCTGGAGCCCTCAGGGGAATCAGCCCCAGCATTTT
CDR3aa: CAWSPQGNQPQHF

d_gene: NA
v_gene: TRBV7-7
abundance: NA
j_gene: TRBJ2-5
CDR3nt: TGTGCCAGCAGCTTAGCAACAGGGCCGAAGACCCAGTACTTC
CDR3aa: CASSLATGPKTQYF

d_gene: TRBD1
v_gene: TRBV19
abundance: NA
j_gene: TRBJ1-5
CDR3nt: TGTGCCAGTAGTAGAATCGGGACAGGAGGAAGCAATCAGCCCCAGCATTTT
CDR3aa: CASSRIGTGGSNQPQHF

d_gene: TRBD1
v_gene: TRBV28
abundance: few
j_gene: TRBJ2-7
CDR3nt: TGTGCCAGCAGTTTATGGGCCACGGGACAGCTCCCCTACGAGCAGTACTTC
CDR3aa: CASSLWATGQLPYEQYF

d_gene: TRBD2
v_gene: TRBV27
abundance: NA
j_gene: TRBJ2-1
CDR3nt: TGTGCCAGCAGTTCGGGGACTAGCGGGAGTTACAATGAGCAGTTCTTC
CDR3aa: CASSSGTSGSYNEQFF

d_gene: TRBD2
v_gene: TRBV5-8
abundance: NA
j_gene: TRBJ2-1
CDR3nt: TGTGCCAGCAGGGACGGGACTAGCGGAGTCGGTGAGCAGTTCTTC
CDR3aa: CASRDGTSGVGEQFF

d_gene: NA
v_gene: TRBV7-2
abundance: NA
j_gene: TRBJ2-1
CDR3nt: TGTGCCAGCAGCTTAGATCGGGGTAGGAGGGGAGGCAATGAGCAGTTCTTC
CDR3aa: CASSLDRGRRGGNEQFF